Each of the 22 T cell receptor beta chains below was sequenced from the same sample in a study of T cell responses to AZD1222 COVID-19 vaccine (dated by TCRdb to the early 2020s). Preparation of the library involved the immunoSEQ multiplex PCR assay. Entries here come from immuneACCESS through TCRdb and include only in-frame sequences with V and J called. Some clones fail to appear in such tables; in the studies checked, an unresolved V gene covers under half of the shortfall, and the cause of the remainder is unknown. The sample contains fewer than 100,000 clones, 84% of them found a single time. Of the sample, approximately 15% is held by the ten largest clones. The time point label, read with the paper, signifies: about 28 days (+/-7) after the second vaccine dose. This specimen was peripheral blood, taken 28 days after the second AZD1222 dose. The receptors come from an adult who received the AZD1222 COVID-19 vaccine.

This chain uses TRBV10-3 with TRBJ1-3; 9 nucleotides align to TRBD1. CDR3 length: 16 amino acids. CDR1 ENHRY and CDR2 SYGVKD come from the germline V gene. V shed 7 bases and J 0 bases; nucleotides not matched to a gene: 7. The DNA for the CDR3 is TGTGCCATCATGGCGGGACAGGGAAGCTCTGGAAACACCATATATTTT. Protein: CAIMAGQGSSGNTIYF.

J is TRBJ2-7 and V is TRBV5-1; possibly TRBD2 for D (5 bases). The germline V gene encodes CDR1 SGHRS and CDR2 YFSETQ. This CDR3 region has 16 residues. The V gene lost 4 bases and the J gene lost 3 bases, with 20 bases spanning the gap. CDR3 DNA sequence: TGCGCCAGCAGCATGAGCGGCCAGGTACACGACTACGAGCAGTACTTC. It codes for CASSMSGQVHDYEQYF.

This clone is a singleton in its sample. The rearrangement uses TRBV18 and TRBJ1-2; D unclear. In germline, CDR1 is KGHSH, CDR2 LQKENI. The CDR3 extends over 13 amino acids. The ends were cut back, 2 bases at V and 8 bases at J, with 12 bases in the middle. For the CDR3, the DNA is TGTGCCAGCTCACCAGCTGAAAGAGGGGGCTACACCTTC. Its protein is CASSPAERGGYTF.

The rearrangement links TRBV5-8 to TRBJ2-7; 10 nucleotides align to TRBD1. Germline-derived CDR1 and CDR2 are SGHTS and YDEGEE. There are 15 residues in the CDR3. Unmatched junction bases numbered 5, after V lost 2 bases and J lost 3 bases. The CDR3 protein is CASSFRDRGFYEQYF. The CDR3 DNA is TGTGCCAGCAGCTTCCGGGACAGGGGCTTCTACGAGCAGTACTTC.

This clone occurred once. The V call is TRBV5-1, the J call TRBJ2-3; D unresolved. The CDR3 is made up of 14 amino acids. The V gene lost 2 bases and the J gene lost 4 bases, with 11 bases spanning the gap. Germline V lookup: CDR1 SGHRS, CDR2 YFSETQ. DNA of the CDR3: TGCGCCAGCAGCTTACCCCGGGCCGCAGATACGCAGTATTTT. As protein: CASSLPRAADTQYF.

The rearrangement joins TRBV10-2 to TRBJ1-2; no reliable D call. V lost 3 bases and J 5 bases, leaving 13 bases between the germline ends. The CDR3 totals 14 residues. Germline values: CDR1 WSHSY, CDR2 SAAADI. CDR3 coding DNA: TGCGCCAGCAGTGACACCGGGCCCCGTTATGGCTACACCTTC. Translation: CASSDTGPRYGYTF.

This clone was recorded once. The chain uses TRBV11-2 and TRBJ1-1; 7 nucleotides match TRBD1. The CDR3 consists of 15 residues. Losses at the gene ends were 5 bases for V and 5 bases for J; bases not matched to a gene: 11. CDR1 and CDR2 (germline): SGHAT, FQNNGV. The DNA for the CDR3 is TGTGCCAGCAGCCCAAGACAGGGCGGGAGTACTGAAGCTTTCTTT. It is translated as CASSPRQGGSTEAFF.

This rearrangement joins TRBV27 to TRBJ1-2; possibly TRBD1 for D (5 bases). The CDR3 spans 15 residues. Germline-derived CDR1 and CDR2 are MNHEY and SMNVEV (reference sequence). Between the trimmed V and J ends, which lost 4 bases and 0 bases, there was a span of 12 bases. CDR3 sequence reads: CASSSTATTNYGYTF. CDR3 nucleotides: TGTGCCAGCAGTTCGACAGCTACGACTAACTATGGCTACACCTTC.

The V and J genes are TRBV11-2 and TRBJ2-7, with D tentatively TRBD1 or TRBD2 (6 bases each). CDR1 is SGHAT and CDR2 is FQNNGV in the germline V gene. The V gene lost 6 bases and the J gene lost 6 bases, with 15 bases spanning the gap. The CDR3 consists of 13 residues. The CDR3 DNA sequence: TGTGCCAGCAGTCCGGGGGCCCCTGGCGAGCAGTACTTC. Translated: CASSPGAPGEQYF.

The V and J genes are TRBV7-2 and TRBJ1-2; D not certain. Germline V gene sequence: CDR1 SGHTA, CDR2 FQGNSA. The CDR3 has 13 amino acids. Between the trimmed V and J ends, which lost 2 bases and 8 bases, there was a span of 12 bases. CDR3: CASSLRRGLGYTF. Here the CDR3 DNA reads TGTGCCAGCAGCTTAAGGCGAGGGTTAGGCTACACCTTC.

The CDR3 is CASSSGQGIFGEQYF. The CDR3 nucleotides are TGTGCCAGCAGCTCCGGACAGGGAATTTTTGGCGAGCAGTACTTC. V is TRBV5-5 and J is TRBJ2-7, with 8 bases lining up with TRBD1. Per germline, CDR1 SGHKS and CDR2 YYEKEE (reference sequence). The ends lost 3 bases at V and 6 bases at J; junction bases unmatched: 11. The CDR3 length is 15 residues.

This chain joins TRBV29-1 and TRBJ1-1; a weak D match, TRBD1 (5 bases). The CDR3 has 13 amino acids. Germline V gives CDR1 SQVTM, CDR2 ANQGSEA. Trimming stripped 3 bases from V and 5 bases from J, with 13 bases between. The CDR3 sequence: CSVEGVYGTEAFF. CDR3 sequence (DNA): TGCAGCGTTGAGGGGGTGTACGGGACTGAAGCTTTCTTT.

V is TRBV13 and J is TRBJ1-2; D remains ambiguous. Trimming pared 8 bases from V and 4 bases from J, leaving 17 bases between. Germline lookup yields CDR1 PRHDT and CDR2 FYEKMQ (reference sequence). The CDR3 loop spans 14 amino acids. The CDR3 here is CASSLFRPTYGYTF. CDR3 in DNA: TGTGCCAGCTCCCTTTTCCGGCCGACCTATGGCTACACCTTC.

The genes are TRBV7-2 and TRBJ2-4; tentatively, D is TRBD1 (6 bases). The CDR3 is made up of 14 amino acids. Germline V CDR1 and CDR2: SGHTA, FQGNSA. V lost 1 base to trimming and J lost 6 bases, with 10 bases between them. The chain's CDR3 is CASSLDGDINIQYF. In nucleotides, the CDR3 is TGTGCCAGCAGCTTAGACGGGGACATAAACATTCAGTACTTC.

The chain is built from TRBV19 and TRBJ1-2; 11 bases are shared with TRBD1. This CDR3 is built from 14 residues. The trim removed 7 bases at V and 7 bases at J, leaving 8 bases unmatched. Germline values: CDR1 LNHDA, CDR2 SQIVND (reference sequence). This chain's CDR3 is CASNPDRGRGGYTF. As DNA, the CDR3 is TGTGCCAGTAACCCGGACAGGGGGCGCGGTGGCTACACCTTC.

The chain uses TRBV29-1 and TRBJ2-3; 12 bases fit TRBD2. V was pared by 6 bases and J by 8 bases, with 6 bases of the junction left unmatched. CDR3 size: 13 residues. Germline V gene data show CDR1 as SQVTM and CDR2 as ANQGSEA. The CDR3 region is CSVAGLAGLTQYF. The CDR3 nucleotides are TGCAGCGTCGCCGGACTAGCGGGACTTACGCAGTATTTT.

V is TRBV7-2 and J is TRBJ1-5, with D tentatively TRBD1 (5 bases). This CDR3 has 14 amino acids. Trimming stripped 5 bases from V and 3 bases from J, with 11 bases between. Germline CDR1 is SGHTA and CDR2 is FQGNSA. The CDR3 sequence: CASSDKGYNQPQHF. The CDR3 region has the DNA TGTGCCAGCAGCGACAAGGGGTACAATCAGCCCCAGCATTTT. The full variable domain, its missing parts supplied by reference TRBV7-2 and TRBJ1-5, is GAGVSQSPSNKVTEKGKDVELRCDPISGHTALYWYRQSLGQGLEFLIYFQGNSAPDKSGLPSDRFSAERTGGSVSTLTIQRTQQEDSAVYLCASSDKGYNQPQHFGDGTRLSIL.

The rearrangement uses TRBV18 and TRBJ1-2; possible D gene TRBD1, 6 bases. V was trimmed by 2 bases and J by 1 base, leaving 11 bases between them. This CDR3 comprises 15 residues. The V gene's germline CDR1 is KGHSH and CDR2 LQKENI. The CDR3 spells CASSPGTGLNYGYTF. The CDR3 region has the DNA TGTGCCAGCTCACCAGGAACAGGGCTTAACTATGGCTACACCTTC.

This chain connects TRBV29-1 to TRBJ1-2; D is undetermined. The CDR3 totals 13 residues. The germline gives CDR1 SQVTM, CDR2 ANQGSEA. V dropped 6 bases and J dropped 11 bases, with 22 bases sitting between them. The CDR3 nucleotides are TGCAGCGTACAACTCGGGTCCCTAGGAACTTACACCTTC. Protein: CSVQLGSLGTYTF.

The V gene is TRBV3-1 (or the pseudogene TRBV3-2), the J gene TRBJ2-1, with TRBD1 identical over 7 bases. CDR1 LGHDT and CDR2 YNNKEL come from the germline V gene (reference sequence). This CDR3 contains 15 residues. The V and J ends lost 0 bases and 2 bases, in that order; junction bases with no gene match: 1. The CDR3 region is CASSQDTGAYNEQFF. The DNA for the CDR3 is TGTGCCAGCAGCCAAGATACAGGGGCCTACAATGAGCAGTTCTTC.

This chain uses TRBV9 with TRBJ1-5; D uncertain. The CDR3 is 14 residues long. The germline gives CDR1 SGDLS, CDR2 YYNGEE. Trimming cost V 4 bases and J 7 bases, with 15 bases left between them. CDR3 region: CASSPRAGEQPQHF. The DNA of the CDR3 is TGTGCCAGCAGCCCCCGAGCCGGAGAGCAGCCCCAGCATTTT.

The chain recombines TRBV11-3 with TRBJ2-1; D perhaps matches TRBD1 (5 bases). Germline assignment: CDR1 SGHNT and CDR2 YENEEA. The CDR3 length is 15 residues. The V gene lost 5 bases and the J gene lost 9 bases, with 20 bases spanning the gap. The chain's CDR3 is CASSPLQGIGAEQFF. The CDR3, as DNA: TGTGCCAGCAGCCCCCTCCAGGGAATAGGAGCTGAGCAGTTCTTC.